This T cell receptor beta chain originates from a study of T cell responses to AZD1222 COVID-19 vaccine. About the study: Pooled samples include second doses given at about 4 or 12 weeks. General study results and limits: Just a handful of AZD1222 recipients were seropositive at baseline. In the spike-specific TCR repertoire, nearly half reportedly target unmutated variant regions. Researchers report vaccine-associated CD4 TCRs spanning spike, with dominance at 160-218 and 743-854.

TCRdb keeps only in-frame clones here, not all; method: immunoSEQ multiplex PCR. Among over 110,000 clones listed, 90% to 95% were seen once. As for this clone: Its antigen is not identified.

The sample consisted of peripheral blood, taken on day 0 of AZD1222 vaccination. This TCR was recovered from an adult in good health.

The CDR3 loop is CASTRDLAYEQYF. In DNA form, the CDR3 reads TGTGCCAGCACCAGGGACTTGGCCTACGAGCAGTACTTC. This chain joins TRBV5-4 and TRBJ2-7, with D maybe TRBD2 (6 bases). This CDR3 is built from 13 residues. Germline V lookup: CDR1 SGHNT, CDR2 YYREEE (reference sequence). Trimming took off 6 bases at V and 2 bases at J, with 12 bases between the two ends. Supplemented by reference TRBV5-4 and TRBJ2-7, the full variable domain reads ETGVTQSPTHLIKTRGQQVTLRCSSQSGHNTVSWYQQALGQGPQFIFQYYREEENGRGNFPPRFSGLQFPNYSSELNVNALELDDSALYLCASTRDLAYEQYFGPGTRLTVT.